The 30 T cell receptor beta chains listed next were all sequenced from one sample in a study of shared clonotypes between healthy human individuals. Repertoires were generated with immunoSEQ multiplex PCR, while TCRdb's copy carries only in-frame clones and drops some. The profile covers 700,000 or so clones, with 72% appearing a single time and 1.8% taken by the ten largest. The source material was memory CD4+ T cells sorted from blood. This sample's subset: CD45RA-negative fraction. These receptors were obtained from a woman in her 30s in good health.

This clone has more than one count but fewer than ten. The chain is built from TRBV5-1 and TRBJ2-2, with 8 bases aligning to TRBD2. Germline loops: CDR1 SGHRS, CDR2 YFSETQ. The CDR3 is 15 residues long. Unmatched junction bases numbered 8, after V lost 5 bases and J lost 5 bases. The CDR3 spells CASREAGAETGELFF. In nucleotides, the CDR3 is TGCGCCAGCAGAGAAGCGGGAGCAGAGACCGGGGAGCTGTTTTTT.

V and J are TRBV10-2 and TRBJ2-7; tentative D call: TRBD2 (6 bases). CDR1 and CDR2 (germline): WSHSY, SAAADI. CDR3 length: 13 amino acids. V was cut by 8 bases and J by 1 base, with 12 bases left in between. CDR3 coding DNA: TGCGCCAGCCGCCTAGCGCAGTCCTACGAGCAGTACTTC. It is translated as CASRLAQSYEQYF.

The genes are TRBV30 and TRBJ2-7; TRBD1 matches at 9 bases. V shed 2 bases, J shed 4 bases, and the junction held 6 bases outside the gene matches. The CDR3 has 14 residues. Germline V gene lookup returns CDR1 GTSNPN and CDR2 SVGIG (reference sequence). In DNA form, the CDR3 reads TGTGCCTGGAGTCTCCAACAGGGGGCTTACGAGCAGTACTTC. Translation: CAWSLQQGAYEQYF. Together with reference TRBV30 and TRBJ2-7, the CDR3 gives the full variable domain: SQTIHQWPATLVQPVGSPLSLECTVEGTSNPNLYWYRQAAGRGLQLLFYSVGIGQISSEVPQNLSASRPQDRQFILSSKKLLLSDSGFYLCAWSLQQGAYEQYFGPGTRLTVT.

The J gene is TRBJ2-1, the V gene TRBV27; D may be TRBD1 or TRBD2 (5 bases each). Germline V gene sequence: CDR1 MNHEY, CDR2 SMNVEV (reference sequence). The CDR3 spans 16 residues. V was pared by 6 bases and J by 0 bases, with 15 bases between. The CDR3 region has the DNA TGTGCCAGCAGCCAGTCCGGGACCAGCTCCTACAATGAGCAGTTCTTC. Amino acid sequence: CASSQSGTSSYNEQFF.

The chain joins TRBV28 to TRBJ2-7; the match to TRBD2 covers 8 bases. From germline, CDR1 is MDHEN and CDR2 SYDVKM. The V and J ends lost 7 bases and 0 bases, in that order; junction bases with no gene match: 5. CDR3 length equals 14 residues. The CDR3, as DNA: TGTGCCAGCACGGGGGGGACAAACTCCTACGAGCAGTACTTC. Its translation is CASTGGTNSYEQYF. The whole variable domain, remainder taken from reference TRBV28 and TRBJ2-7, is DVKVTQSSRYLVKRTGEKVFLECVQDMDHENMFWYRQDPGLGLRLIYFSYDVKMKEKGDIPEGYSVSREKKERFSLILESASTNQTSMYLCASTGGTNSYEQYFGPGTRLTVT.

The chain couples TRBV4-1 to TRBJ1-3; D unclear. The germline V and J ends were trimmed by 1 base and 4 bases, with 11 bases remaining between them. Germline loops: CDR1 MGHRA, CDR2 YSYEKL. This CDR3 is built from 15 residues. CDR3 nucleotides: TGCGCCAGCAGCCAAGCTACAATCGCGGGAAACACCATATATTTT. As protein: CASSQATIAGNTIYF.

V is TRBV4-1 and J is TRBJ1-2; possibly TRBD1 for D (6 bases). The CDR3 is 16 amino acids. In germline, CDR1 is MGHRA, CDR2 YSYEKL. With 1 base removed from V and 6 bases from J, the gap between germline ends came to 18 bases. The CDR3 bases are TGCGCCAGCAGCCAAGGTTTCGTGGACAGTATGAATGGCTACACCTTC. Translation gives CASSQGFVDSMNGYTF.

J is TRBJ2-1 and V is TRBV7-3; D is perhaps TRBD1 (6 bases). The germline V gene has CDR1 SGHTA and CDR2 FQGTGA. CDR3 length: 18 amino acids. Trimming took off 0 bases at V and 5 bases at J, with 20 bases between the two ends. The CDR3 loop reads CASSLTGLGAASDNEQFF. The CDR3 DNA follows: TGTGCCAGCAGCTTAACAGGTTTGGGGGCTGCCTCGGACAATGAGCAGTTCTTC.

The CDR3 DNA reads TGTGCCTGGAGTGCCCAACTTCCAGGGGCGTATGGCTACACCTTC. Amino acid sequence: CAWSAQLPGAYGYTF. The chain uses TRBV30 and TRBJ1-2; weak D call: TRBD1 (6 bases). Germline assignment: CDR1 GTSNPN and CDR2 SVGIG (reference sequence). The CDR3 runs to 15 residues. V dropped 1 base and J dropped 5 bases, with 17 bases sitting between them. Supplemented by reference TRBV30 and TRBJ1-2, the full variable domain reads SQTIHQWPATLVQPVGSPLSLECTVEGTSNPNLYWYRQAAGRGLQLLFYSVGIGQISSEVPQNLSASRPQDRQFILSSKKLLLSDSGFYLCAWSAQLPGAYGYTFGSGTRLTVV.

The chain links TRBV6-1 to TRBJ1-5; D gene unclear. V shed 6 bases and J shed 0 bases, with 12 bases lying between them. The germline gives CDR1 MNHNS, CDR2 SASEGT. The CDR3 consists of 15 residues. The CDR3: CASRGRRTSNQPQHF. The CDR3 DNA follows: TGTGCCAGCAGGGGAAGAAGGACTAGCAATCAGCCCCAGCATTTT.

The chain combines TRBV4-1 with TRBJ2-1, with a possible D match to TRBD1 (5 bases). Germline loops: CDR1 MGHRA, CDR2 YSYEKL. V was cut by 3 bases and J by 7 bases, with 13 bases left in between. The CDR3 extends over 14 amino acids. CDR3 coding DNA: TGCGCCAGCAGCCACCAAGGGGCCGTGAATGAGCAGTTCTTC. Translating it yields CASSHQGAVNEQFF.

CDR3 residues: CASSTEGAGNQPQHF. CDR3 DNA: TGTGCCAGTAGTACCGAGGGGGCTGGGAATCAGCCCCAGCATTTT. The chain uses TRBV19 and TRBJ1-5, with 7 bases aligning to TRBD1. After removal of 4 bases from V and 4 bases from J, the junction contained 7 bases not matched to a gene. CDR3 length equals 15 residues. CDR1 and CDR2 (germline): LNHDA, SQIVND (reference sequence).

This clone was picked up many times. This same CDR3 is encoded by further DNA sequences in the sample. The chain employs TRBV28 and TRBJ1-3, with TRBD1 matching over 11 bases. Germline V gives CDR1 MDHEN, CDR2 SYDVKM. Trimming removed 4 bases from V and 3 bases from J; junction bases left unmatched: 2. This CDR3 region has 15 residues. As DNA, the CDR3 is TGTGCCAGCAGTTCGGGACAGGGGGATGGAAACACCATATATTTT. It translates to CASSSGQGDGNTIYF.

The chain joins TRBV27 to TRBJ1-1; TRBD1 aligns across 7 bases. CDR1 is MNHEY and CDR2 is SMNVEV in the germline V gene (reference sequence). The CDR3 runs 13 residues. After removal of 4 bases from V and 8 bases from J, the junction contained 7 bases not matched to a gene. CDR3 DNA sequence: TGTGCCAGCAGTTACCCCGGACAGGTCGAAGCTTTCTTT. It specifies CASSYPGQVEAFF.

This clone was picked up one time. The J gene is TRBJ2-7, the V gene TRBV5-1, with TRBD2 identical over 7 bases. Per germline, CDR1 SGHRS and CDR2 YFSETQ. This CDR3 has 15 residues. After removal of 8 bases from V and 2 bases from J, the junction contained 13 bases not matched to a gene. CDR3 nucleotide sequence: TGCGCCAGTTCGACTTTAGCGGGCCCGACCTACGAGCAGTACTTC. This encodes CASSTLAGPTYEQYF. The whole variable domain, filled in from reference TRBV5-1 and TRBJ2-7, reads KAGVTQTPRYLIKTRGQQVTLSCSPISGHRSVSWYQQTPGQGLQFLFEYFSETQRNKGNFPGRFSGRQFSNSRSEMNVSTLELGDSALYLCASSTLAGPTYEQYFGPGTRLTVT.

The J gene is TRBJ2-1, the V gene TRBV11-3; TRBD1 matches 7 bases. The CDR3 is made up of 14 amino acids. After removal of 4 bases from V and 0 bases from J, the junction contained 0 bases not matched to a gene. Germline V gene sequence: CDR1 SGHNT, CDR2 YENEEA. In DNA form, the CDR3 reads TGTGCCAGCAGCTCAGGGGGCTCCTACAATGAGCAGTTCTTC. Its translation: CASSSGGSYNEQFF.

The gene calls are TRBV13 and TRBJ2-5, with unresolved D. In germline, CDR1 is PRHDT, CDR2 FYEKMQ (reference sequence). The CDR3 has 12 amino acids. Trimming left V 4 bases short and J 5 bases short, with 8 bases between. The CDR3 spells CASSSRLETQYF. The CDR3 DNA is TGTGCCAGCAGCTCTAGACTGGAGACCCAGTACTTC.

This chain links TRBV2 with TRBJ1-4; D gene ambiguous. The V gene lost 3 bases and the J gene lost 4 bases, with 9 bases spanning the gap. The CDR3 is 14 amino acids. CDR1 and CDR2 (germline): SNHLY, FYNNEI. The CDR3 DNA follows: TGTGCCAGCAGTGAGAGCTCTTTTAATGAAAAACTGTTTTTT. It translates to CASSESSFNEKLFF.

The gene calls are TRBV7-2 and TRBJ2-7, with D tentatively TRBD2 (7 bases). Trimming removed 4 bases at V and 4 bases at J, with 20 bases between. The CDR3 contains 16 residues. Germline CDR1 is SGHTA and CDR2 is FQGNSA. The CDR3 is CASSSPGGGSRYEQYF. The CDR3 coding sequence is TGTGCCAGCAGCTCCCCGGGGGGCGGGAGTCGGTACGAGCAGTACTTC.

V and J are TRBV4-2 and TRBJ2-1; TRBD1 matches at 8 bases. Germline CDR1 is LGHNA and CDR2 is YNFKEQ. The CDR3 has 15 residues. Germline trimming cut 4 bases from V and 8 bases from J; bases unmatched to any gene: 10. This CDR3 reads CASSPGQGNLDEQFF. The CDR3 nucleotides are TGTGCCAGCAGCCCCGGACAGGGAAATCTAGATGAGCAGTTCTTC.

In its sample, this clone was seen a few times. V and J are TRBV7-9 and TRBJ2-1, with 12 nucleotides matching TRBD2. V was clipped by 1 base and J by 7 bases; unmatched bases: 5. Germline CDR1 and CDR2: SEHNR and FQNEAQ (reference sequence). The CDR3 sequence is 16 residues long. The CDR3 protein is CASSLGLAGGWNEQFF. The CDR3 bases are TGTGCCAGCAGCTTAGGCCTAGCGGGAGGGTGGAATGAGCAGTTCTTC.

This clone was recorded at least ten times. In DNA form, the CDR3 reads TGCAGTGCCGGGACGCAGAAACTGTTTTTT. Translation: CSAGTQKLFF. V is TRBV20-1 and J is TRBJ1-4; a possible D gene is TRBD1 (5 bases). Trimming pared 6 bases from V and 11 bases from J, leaving 10 bases between. The germline V gene encodes CDR1 DFQATT and CDR2 SNEGSKA (reference sequence). There are 10 residues in the CDR3.

The V and J genes are TRBV4-2 and TRBJ2-4; D is tentatively TRBD1 or TRBD2 (6 bases each). CDR1 and CDR2 from the germline V gene are LGHNA and YNFKEQ. CDR3 length: 17 amino acids. With 4 bases removed from V and 6 bases from J, the gap between germline ends came to 22 bases. CDR3 coding DNA: TGTGCCAGCAGCCCCATCGCCTCTACAGGGAGGAGAAACATTCAGTACTTC. This sequence encodes CASSPIASTGRRNIQYF.

The rearrangement joins TRBV4-1 to TRBJ2-5, with 9 positions matching TRBD2. The CDR3 has 16 amino acids. CDR1 and CDR2 (germline): MGHRA, YSYEKL. The ends lost 1 base at V and 1 base at J; junction bases unmatched: 4. The CDR3 sequence is CASSQGVAGVQETQYF. The CDR3 DNA reads as TGCGCCAGCAGCCAAGGAGTAGCGGGAGTCCAAGAGACCCAGTACTTC.

On this clone itself: Relative to the germline gene, one junction end is altered; a read error may explain this. J is TRBJ1-5 and V is TRBV6-6; TRBD1 aligns across 9 bases. This CDR3 spans 13 amino acids. Germline CDR1 is MNHNY and CDR2 is SVGAGI (reference sequence). The CDR3 bases are TGTGCCAGCACAACAGGGGGCAACCAGCCCCAGCATTTT. It specifies CASTTGGNQPQHF.

The rearrangement joins TRBV28 to TRBJ1-5; D gene unclear. Germline lookup yields CDR1 MDHEN and CDR2 SYDVKM. The germline V and J ends were trimmed by 6 bases and 7 bases, with 13 bases remaining between them. This CDR3 has 13 residues. DNA for the CDR3: TGTGCCAGCAGCTTACCCCGGCAACAGCCCCAGCATTTT. Protein product: CASSLPRQQPQHF.

The chain is built from TRBV5-1 and TRBJ2-7; TRBD2 aligns across 8 bases. V gave up 3 bases and J gave up 6 bases; unmatched junction bases: 14. The CDR3 consists of 16 residues. Germline V gene sequence: CDR1 SGHRS, CDR2 YFSETQ. The CDR3 here is CASSSPSGSGTPEQYF. In nucleotides, the CDR3 is TGCGCCAGCAGCTCACCCTCGGGTAGCGGGACCCCCGAGCAGTACTTC.

This rearrangement joins TRBV7-9 to TRBJ2-7; no clear D. The CDR3 has 14 amino acids. Germline V gene sequence: CDR1 SEHNR, CDR2 FQNEAQ (reference sequence). The V end was cut by 1 base, the J end by 5 bases, with 12 bases between. CDR3 sequence (DNA): TGTGCCAGCAGCTTAGTTTCCGCGAGACACGAGCAGTACTTC. Translation: CASSLVSARHEQYF.

The rearrangement joins TRBV28 to TRBJ2-5; D remains ambiguous. Judging by the DNA end, TRBJ2-7 fits better; the J call may be wrong. There are 11 residues in the CDR3. Germline lookup yields CDR1 MDHEN and CDR2 SYDVKM. The CDR3 region is CASTSSYEQYF. In DNA, the CDR3 is TGTGCCAGCACAAGTTCCTACGAGCAGTACTTC.

This chain links TRBV28 with TRBJ2-7, with 8 bases lining up with TRBD1. Germline values: CDR1 MDHEN, CDR2 SYDVKM. J lost 2 bases, V lost 7 bases, and 10 bases had no gene match. The CDR3 contains 15 residues. Here the CDR3 DNA reads TGTGCCAGCATTCTCTCAGGGGGCGTCGCCTACGAGCAGTACTTC. It is translated as CASILSGGVAYEQYF. The full variable domain, rest sourced from reference TRBV28 and TRBJ2-7, is DVKVTQSSRYLVKRTGEKVFLECVQDMDHENMFWYRQDPGLGLRLIYFSYDVKMKEKGDIPEGYSVSREKKERFSLILESASTNQTSMYLCASILSGGVAYEQYFGPGTRLTVT.